Presented here are 24 T cell receptor beta chains from one specimen sequenced in a study of OX40 agonist ivuxolimab in advanced cancers. The table came from immunoSEQ multiplex PCR; TCRdb's copy has only in-frame clones and leaves some out. The data contain 50,000 to 60,000 clones, around 89% of them seen just once; the ten biggest clones take up roughly 5.9%. This specimen consisted of CD4+ or CD8+ T cells sorted from blood, obtained in a trial of the OX40 agonist ivuxolimab. The receptors originated from an adult with an advanced solid tumor such as melanoma, head and neck, liver or kidney cancer.

The chain carries TRBV7-9 and TRBJ2-7, with TRBD1 identical over 7 bases. CDR3 size: 14 residues. Germline loops: CDR1 SEHNR, CDR2 FQNEAQ (reference sequence). With V trimmed by 5 bases and J by 3 bases, 7 bases remained unmatched. Here the CDR3 DNA reads TGTGCCAGCAGCACCCGGGACAGCCACTACGAGCAGTACTTC. Amino acid sequence: CASSTRDSHYEQYF.

The rearrangement links TRBV5-1 to TRBJ2-1; 15 nucleotides match TRBD2. J was trimmed by 7 bases and V by 3 bases; bases with no gene match: 11. CDR3 length: 18 residues. CDR1 and CDR2 (germline): SGHRS, YFSETQ. This CDR3 is CASSSTGLAGGSKNEQFF. The CDR3 region has the DNA TGCGCCAGCAGCTCCACCGGACTAGCGGGAGGGTCTAAGAATGAGCAGTTCTTC.

This clone turned up a few times. This rearrangement joins TRBV15 to TRBJ2-2; 7 nucleotides line up with TRBD2. Germline CDR1 and CDR2: LNHNV and YYDKDF (reference sequence). The trim removed 0 bases at V and 6 bases at J, leaving 4 bases unmatched. The CDR3 covers 15 residues. The CDR3 reads CATSRDLGGPGELFF. The CDR3 DNA reads TGTGCCACCAGCAGAGATTTGGGAGGGCCCGGGGAGCTGTTTTTT.

The chain is built from TRBV5-1 and TRBJ1-3, with TRBD1 matching 8 bases. The length of the CDR3 is 15 residues. Germline CDR1 is SGHRS and CDR2 is YFSETQ. The junction had 4 bases not matched to a gene; V was cut back by 0 bases and J by 5 bases. CDR3 in amino acids: CASSLGQGNRNTIYF. The CDR3 coding sequence is TGCGCCAGCAGCTTGGGACAGGGGAATAGAAACACCATATATTTT.

This chain uses TRBV30 with TRBJ1-5; 11 bases map to TRBD1. CDR1 and CDR2 (germline): GTSNPN, SVGIG (reference sequence). V lost 2 bases to trimming and J lost 5 bases; unmatched junction nucleotides: 5. This CDR3 region has 15 residues. CDR3 nucleotide sequence: TGTGCCTGGAGTAGGGGACAGGGGGTTTATCAGCCCCAGCATTTT. It encodes CAWSRGQGVYQPQHF. The variable domain in full, completed from reference TRBV30 and TRBJ1-5, reads SQTIHQWPATLVQPVGSPLSLECTVEGTSNPNLYWYRQAAGRGLQLLFYSVGIGQISSEVPQNLSASRPQDRQFILSSKKLLLSDSGFYLCAWSRGQGVYQPQHFGDGTRLSIL.

V and J are TRBV19 and TRBJ1-5, with D maybe TRBD1 (6 bases). The V end was cut by 6 bases, the J end by 4 bases, with 13 bases between. CDR3 length: 14 amino acids. Germline-derived CDR1 and CDR2 are LNHDA and SQIVND (reference sequence). CDR3: CASRKGVGNQPQHF. As DNA, the CDR3 is TGTGCCAGTAGGAAGGGGGTCGGGAATCAGCCCCAGCATTTT.

The rearrangement joins TRBV7-9 to TRBJ2-2; D remains ambiguous. This CDR3 region has 13 residues. V was pared by 5 bases and J by 6 bases, with 10 bases between. Per the germline V gene, CDR1 is SEHNR and CDR2 is FQNEAQ (reference sequence). The CDR3 protein is CASSQRLAGELFF. The CDR3 coding sequence is TGTGCCAGCAGCCAAAGGTTGGCCGGGGAGCTGTTTTTT. The full variable domain, rest sourced from reference TRBV7-9 and TRBJ2-2, is DTGVSQNPRHKITKRGQNVTFRCDPISEHNRLYWYRQTLGQGPEFLTYFQNEAQLEKSRLLSDRFSAERPKGSFSTLEIQRTEQGDSAMYLCASSQRLAGELFFGEGSRLTVL.

The chain employs TRBV6-1 and TRBJ1-4, with D hard to call. The ends were cut back, 4 bases at V and 8 bases at J, with 17 bases in the middle. The CDR3 totals 15 residues. Germline assignment: CDR1 MNHNS and CDR2 SASEGT. CDR3 amino acids: CASSGFQTSQEKLFF. CDR3 nucleotide sequence: TGTGCCAGCAGTGGATTCCAGACATCTCAAGAAAAACTGTTTTTT.

This CDR3 is CASSVVGLLTDTQYF. DNA of the CDR3: TGTGCCAGCAGCGTAGTGGGGCTTCTCACAGATACGCAGTATTTT. The V gene is TRBV9, the J gene TRBJ2-3, with D maybe TRBD1 (5 bases). The CDR3 is 15 amino acids. Germline V gene lookup returns CDR1 SGDLS and CDR2 YYNGEE. V lost 0 bases and J lost 2, with 10 bases in between.

The rearrangement links TRBV4-2 to TRBJ2-1; D might be TRBD1 (5 bases). CDR1 LGHNA and CDR2 YNFKEQ come from the germline V gene. The V end was cut by 0 bases, the J end by 8 bases, with 8 bases between. The CDR3 runs to 13 residues. CDR3 nucleotides: TGTGCCAGCAGCCAAGAGGGCAGGGATGAGCAGTTCTTC. Translated: CASSQEGRDEQFF.

The gene calls are TRBV2 and TRBJ2-6; D remains ambiguous. The germline V and J ends were trimmed by 3 bases and 4 bases, with 10 bases remaining between them. Germline V gene lookup returns CDR1 SNHLY and CDR2 FYNNEI. The CDR3 is 15 residues long. The CDR3 sequence is CASSETDLGANVLTF. Written as DNA, the CDR3 is TGTGCCAGCAGTGAGACGGATCTAGGGGCCAACGTCCTGACTTTC.

In its sample, this clone was seen once. This chain joins TRBV9 and TRBJ1-1, with D hard to call. Germline loops: CDR1 SGDLS, CDR2 YYNGEE. The CDR3 is 14 residues long. Trimming stripped 0 bases from V and 0 bases from J, with 6 bases between. The CDR3: CASSVGQLNTEAFF. CDR3 nucleotides: TGTGCCAGCAGCGTAGGTCAGCTGAACACTGAAGCTTTCTTT.

A remark on this clone: The sample has other DNA sequences that encode this CDR3 too. This chain joins TRBV7-2 and TRBJ2-3; D remains unclear. Trimming took off 5 bases at V and 5 bases at J, with 5 bases between the two ends. There are 11 residues in the CDR3. Germline V CDR1 and CDR2: SGHTA, FQGNSA. CDR3 bases: TGTGCCAGCAGCCTAAAAGATACGCAGTATTTT. It is translated as CASSLKDTQYF.

This chain connects TRBV18 to TRBJ2-1; D is possibly TRBD1 (5 bases). Germline-derived CDR1 and CDR2 are KGHSH and LQKENI. Trimming pared 4 bases from V and 2 bases from J, leaving 12 bases between. The CDR3 is 15 amino acids. The CDR3 loop is CASSLSQGAYNEQFF. The CDR3 DNA is TGTGCCAGCTCACTAAGTCAGGGTGCCTACAATGAGCAGTTCTTC. The variable domain in full, completed from reference TRBV18 and TRBJ2-1, reads NAGVMQNPRHLVRRRGQEARLRCSPMKGHSHVYWYRQLPEEGLKFMVYLQKENIIDESGMPKERFSAEFPKEGPSILRIQQVVRGDSAAYFCASSLSQGAYNEQFFGPGTRLTVL.

The CDR3 region has the DNA TGCGCCAGCAGCATGTTCCCGGACGCACCGACCTACGAGCAGTACTTC. This sequence encodes CASSMFPDAPTYEQYF. The chain employs TRBV5-1 and TRBJ2-7, with no clear D. In germline, CDR1 is SGHRS, CDR2 YFSETQ. The CDR3 contains 16 residues. V shed 4 bases and J shed 2 bases, with 19 bases lying between them. Based on the CDR3 plus reference TRBV5-1 and TRBJ2-7, the full variable domain is KAGVTQTPRYLIKTRGQQVTLSCSPISGHRSVSWYQQTPGQGLQFLFEYFSETQRNKGNFPGRFSGRQFSNSRSEMNVSTLELGDSALYLCASSMFPDAPTYEQYFGPGTRLTVT.

This chain uses TRBV18 with TRBJ2-3; no reliable D call. V lost 3 bases and J lost 3, with 10 bases in between. This CDR3 region has 14 residues. Germline lookup yields CDR1 KGHSH and CDR2 LQKENI. In DNA form, the CDR3 reads TGTGCCAGCTCACCGACGGCAAATACAGATACGCAGTATTTT. Its protein is CASSPTANTDTQYF.

This chain joins TRBV5-1 and TRBJ2-1, with TRBD2 matching 13 bases. Per germline, CDR1 SGHRS and CDR2 YFSETQ. The CDR3 runs 20 residues. With V trimmed by 4 bases and J by 10 bases, 23 bases remained unmatched. CDR3 DNA: TGCGCCAGCAGCCCCACTCAGGGCACTAGCGGGAGGGTAATGTTAGTGGAGCAGTTCTTC. Translating it yields CASSPTQGTSGRVMLVEQFF.

The rearrangement links TRBV10-3 to TRBJ1-1; TRBD1 matches at 10 bases. Germline assignment: CDR1 ENHRY and CDR2 SYGVKD. The CDR3 is 13 residues long. Trimming removed 2 bases from V and 9 bases from J; junction bases left unmatched: 3. The CDR3 reads CAISEPDRGKAFF. The CDR3 DNA sequence: TGTGCCATCAGTGAGCCGGACAGGGGGAAAGCTTTCTTT.

This clone came up once. V usage is TRBV7-9 and J usage is TRBJ2-1, with D maybe TRBD1 (6 bases). Germline V gene lookup returns CDR1 SEHNR and CDR2 FQNEAQ (reference sequence). The CDR3 runs to 15 residues. Trimming removed 5 bases from V and 5 bases from J, with 16 bases in between. The CDR3 nucleotides are TGTGCCAGCAGCCCCTTGGGGGCATTGGACAATGAGCAGTTCTTC. It is translated as CASSPLGALDNEQFF. The variable domain in full, with the rest retrieved from reference TRBV7-9 and TRBJ2-1, is DTGVSQNPRHKITKRGQNVTFRCDPISEHNRLYWYRQTLGQGPEFLTYFQNEAQLEKSRLLSDRFSAERPKGSFSTLEIQRTEQGDSAMYLCASSPLGALDNEQFFGPGTRLTVL.

This clone occurred once. The V call is TRBV4-3, the J call TRBJ1-5; the D is unclear. The V end was cut by 0 bases, the J end by 5 bases, with 14 bases between. Germline V gene sequence: CDR1 LGHNA, CDR2 YSLEER. The CDR3 is made up of 16 amino acids. The CDR3 sequence is CASSQDYTSFYQPQHF. CDR3 bases: TGCGCCAGCAGCCAAGACTACACCTCCTTTTATCAGCCCCAGCATTTT.

This rearrangement joins TRBV19 to TRBJ2-4; D gene ambiguous. The CDR3 runs 16 residues. Germline lookup yields CDR1 LNHDA and CDR2 SQIVND (reference sequence). Trimming pared 5 bases from V and 0 bases from J, leaving 14 bases between. The CDR3 nucleotides read TGTGCCAGTAGTCGGTCCGTGAACCTAGCCAAAAACATTCAGTACTTC. Translated: CASSRSVNLAKNIQYF.

This clone was counted once. The genes are TRBV4-2 and TRBJ1-2; D not resolved. The V end was cut by 0 bases, the J end by 2 bases, with 7 bases between. From germline, CDR1 is LGHNA and CDR2 YNFKEQ. The CDR3 runs 14 residues. Here the CDR3 reads CASSQEGNNYGYTF. CDR3 sequence (DNA): TGTGCCAGCAGCCAAGAGGGAAACAACTATGGCTACACCTTC.

The rearrangement joins TRBV2 to TRBJ1-2; D is ambiguous. The V end was cut by 7 bases, the J end by 4 bases, with 13 bases between. Germline V gene data show CDR1 as SNHLY and CDR2 as FYNNEI. The CDR3 is 13 residues long. Written as DNA, the CDR3 is TGTGCCAGCACCCCGTCAGCAGTCTATGGCTACACCTTC. It translates to CASTPSAVYGYTF. Filled out from reference TRBV2 and TRBJ1-2, the complete variable domain reads EPEVTQTPSHQVTQMGQEVILRCVPISNHLYFYWYRQILGQKVEFLVSFYNNEISEKSEIFDDQFSVERPDGSNFTLKIRSTKLEDSAMYFCASTPSAVYGYTFGSGTRLTVV.

The chain uses TRBV7-8 and TRBJ2-5, with D perhaps TRBD2 (5 bases). The CDR3 sequence is 16 residues long. CDR1 is SGHVS, CDR2 FQNEAQ, per germline. Between the trimmed V and J ends, which lost 5 bases and 10 bases, there was a span of 26 bases. The CDR3 loop reads CASSDASRGGGFDQYF. CDR3 coding DNA: TGTGCCAGCAGCGACGCCTCTCGCGGAGGCGGCTTCGACCAGTACTTC.